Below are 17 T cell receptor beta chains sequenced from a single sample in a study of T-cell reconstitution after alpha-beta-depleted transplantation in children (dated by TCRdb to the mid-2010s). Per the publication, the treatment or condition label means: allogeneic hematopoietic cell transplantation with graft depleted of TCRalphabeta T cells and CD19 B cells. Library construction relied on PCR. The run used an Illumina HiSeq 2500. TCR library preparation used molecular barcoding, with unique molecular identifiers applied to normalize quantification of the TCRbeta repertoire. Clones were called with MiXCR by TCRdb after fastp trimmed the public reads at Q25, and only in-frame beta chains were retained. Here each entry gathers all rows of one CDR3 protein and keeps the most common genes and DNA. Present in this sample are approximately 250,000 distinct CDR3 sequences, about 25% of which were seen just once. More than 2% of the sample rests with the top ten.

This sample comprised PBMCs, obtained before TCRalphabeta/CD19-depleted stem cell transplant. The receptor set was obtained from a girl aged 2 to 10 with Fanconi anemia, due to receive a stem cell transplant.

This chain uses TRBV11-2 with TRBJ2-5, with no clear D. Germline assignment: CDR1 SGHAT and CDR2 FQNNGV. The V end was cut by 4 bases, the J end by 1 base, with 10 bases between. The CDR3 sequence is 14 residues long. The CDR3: CASSSVTTQETQYF. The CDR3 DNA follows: TGTGCCAGCAGCTCAGTCACCACCCAAGAGACCCAGTACTTC.

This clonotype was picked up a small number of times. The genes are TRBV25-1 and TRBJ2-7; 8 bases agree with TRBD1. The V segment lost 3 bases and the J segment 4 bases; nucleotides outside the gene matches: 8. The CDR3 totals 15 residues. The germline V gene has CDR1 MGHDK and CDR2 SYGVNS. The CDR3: CASSERTGYAYEQYF. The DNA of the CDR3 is TGTGCCAGCAGTGAGCGGACAGGGTATGCATACGAGCAGTACTTC.

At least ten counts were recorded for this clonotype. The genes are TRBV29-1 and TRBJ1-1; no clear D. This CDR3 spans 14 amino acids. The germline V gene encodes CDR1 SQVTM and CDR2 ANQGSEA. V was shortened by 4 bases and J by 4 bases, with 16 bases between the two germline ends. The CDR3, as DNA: TGCAGCGTTGCAGTTAGGGCCCGGACCACTGAAGCTTTCTTT. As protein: CSVAVRARTTEAFF.

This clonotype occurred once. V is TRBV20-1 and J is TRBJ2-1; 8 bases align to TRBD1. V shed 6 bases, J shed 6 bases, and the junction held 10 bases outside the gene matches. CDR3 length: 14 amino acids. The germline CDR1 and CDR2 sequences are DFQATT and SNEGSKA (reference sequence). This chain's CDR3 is CSALRQGNGNEQFF. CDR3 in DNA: TGCAGTGCCCTACGACAGGGGAATGGCAATGAGCAGTTCTTC.

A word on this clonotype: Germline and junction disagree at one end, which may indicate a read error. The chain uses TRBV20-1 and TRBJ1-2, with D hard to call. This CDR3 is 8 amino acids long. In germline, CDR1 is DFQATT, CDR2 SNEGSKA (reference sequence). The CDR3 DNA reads TGCAGTGCTAGAAGTAGCGCCTTC. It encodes CSARSSAF.

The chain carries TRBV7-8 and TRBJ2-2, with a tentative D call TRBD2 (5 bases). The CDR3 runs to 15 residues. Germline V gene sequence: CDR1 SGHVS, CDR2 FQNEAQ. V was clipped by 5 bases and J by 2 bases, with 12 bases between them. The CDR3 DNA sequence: TGTGCCAGCAGCCCCCCCGAGGGAAACACCGGGGAGCTGTTTTTT. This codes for CASSPPEGNTGELFF.

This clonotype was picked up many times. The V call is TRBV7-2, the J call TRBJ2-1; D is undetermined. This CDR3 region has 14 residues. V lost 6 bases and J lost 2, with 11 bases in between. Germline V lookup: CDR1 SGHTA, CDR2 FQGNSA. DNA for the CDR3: TGTGCCAGCAGGCCGACGGTGGCCTACAATGAGCAGTTCTTC. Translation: CASRPTVAYNEQFF.

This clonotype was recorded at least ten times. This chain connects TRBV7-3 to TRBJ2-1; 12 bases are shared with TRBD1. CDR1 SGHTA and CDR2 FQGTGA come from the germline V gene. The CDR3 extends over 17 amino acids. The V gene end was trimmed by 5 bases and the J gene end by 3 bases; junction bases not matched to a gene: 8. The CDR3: CASSRSGTGGIYNEQFF. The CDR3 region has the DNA TGTGCCAGCAGCCGGTCCGGGACAGGGGGCATCTACAATGAGCAGTTCTTC.

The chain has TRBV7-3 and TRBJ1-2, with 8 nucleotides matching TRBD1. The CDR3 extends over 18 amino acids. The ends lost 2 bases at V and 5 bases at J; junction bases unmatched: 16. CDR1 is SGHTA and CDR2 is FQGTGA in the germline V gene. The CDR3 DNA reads TGTGCCAGCAGCTTACCTAAGTACCGGGACAGGATTAAGTATGGCTACACCTTC. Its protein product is CASSLPKYRDRIKYGYTF.

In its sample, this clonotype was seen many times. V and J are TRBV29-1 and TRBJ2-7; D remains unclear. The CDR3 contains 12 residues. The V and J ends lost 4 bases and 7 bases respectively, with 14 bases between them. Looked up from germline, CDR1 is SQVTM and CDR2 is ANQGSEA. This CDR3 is CSVVADHGEQYF. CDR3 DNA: TGCAGCGTTGTTGCGGACCATGGGGAGCAGTACTTC.

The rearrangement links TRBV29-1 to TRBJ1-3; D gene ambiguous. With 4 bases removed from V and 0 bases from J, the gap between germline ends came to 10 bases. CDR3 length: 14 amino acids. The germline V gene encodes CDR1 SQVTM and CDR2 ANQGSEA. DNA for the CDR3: TGCAGCGTTGGTATCTCCGGCTCTGGAAACACCATATATTTT. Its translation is CSVGISGSGNTIYF.

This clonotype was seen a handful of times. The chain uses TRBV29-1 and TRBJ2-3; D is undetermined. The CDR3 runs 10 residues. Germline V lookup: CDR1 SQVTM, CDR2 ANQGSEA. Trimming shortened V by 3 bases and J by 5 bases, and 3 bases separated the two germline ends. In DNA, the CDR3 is TGCAGCGTTGATATAGATACGCAGTATTTT. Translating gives CSVDIDTQYF.

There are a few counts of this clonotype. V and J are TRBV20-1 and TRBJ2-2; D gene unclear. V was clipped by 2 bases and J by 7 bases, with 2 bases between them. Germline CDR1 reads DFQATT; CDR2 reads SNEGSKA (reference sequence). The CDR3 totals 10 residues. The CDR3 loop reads CSARFGELFF. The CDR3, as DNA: TGCAGTGCTAGATTCGGGGAGCTGTTTTTT.

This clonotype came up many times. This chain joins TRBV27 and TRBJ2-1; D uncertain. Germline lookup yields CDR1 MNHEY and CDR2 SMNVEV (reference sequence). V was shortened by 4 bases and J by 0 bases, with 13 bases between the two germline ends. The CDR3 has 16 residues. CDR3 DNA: TGTGCCAGCAGTTGGGCCGGGTCGAGCTCCTACAATGAGCAGTTCTTC. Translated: CASSWAGSSSYNEQFF.

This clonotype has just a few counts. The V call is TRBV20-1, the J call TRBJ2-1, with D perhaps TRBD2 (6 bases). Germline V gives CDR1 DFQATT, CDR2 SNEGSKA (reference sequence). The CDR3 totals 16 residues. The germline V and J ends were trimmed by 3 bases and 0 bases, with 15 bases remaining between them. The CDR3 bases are TGCAGTGCTAGTAAGATCGGGGGAAGCTCCTACAATGAGCAGTTCTTC. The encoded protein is CSASKIGGSSYNEQFF.

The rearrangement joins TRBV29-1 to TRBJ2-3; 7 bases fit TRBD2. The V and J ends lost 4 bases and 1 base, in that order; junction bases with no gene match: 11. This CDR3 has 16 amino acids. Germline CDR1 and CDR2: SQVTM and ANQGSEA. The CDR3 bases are TGCAGCGTTGGAGATCTTCGGGGAGGGGGCACAGATACGCAGTATTTT. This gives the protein CSVGDLRGGGTDTQYF.

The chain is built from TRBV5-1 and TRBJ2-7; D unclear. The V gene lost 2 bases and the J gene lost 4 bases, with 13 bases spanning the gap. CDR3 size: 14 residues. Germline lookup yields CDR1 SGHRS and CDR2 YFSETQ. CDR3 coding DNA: TGCGCCAGCAGCTTCGAATCTAGTGGGTACGAGCAGTACTTC. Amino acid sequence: CASSFESSGYEQYF.